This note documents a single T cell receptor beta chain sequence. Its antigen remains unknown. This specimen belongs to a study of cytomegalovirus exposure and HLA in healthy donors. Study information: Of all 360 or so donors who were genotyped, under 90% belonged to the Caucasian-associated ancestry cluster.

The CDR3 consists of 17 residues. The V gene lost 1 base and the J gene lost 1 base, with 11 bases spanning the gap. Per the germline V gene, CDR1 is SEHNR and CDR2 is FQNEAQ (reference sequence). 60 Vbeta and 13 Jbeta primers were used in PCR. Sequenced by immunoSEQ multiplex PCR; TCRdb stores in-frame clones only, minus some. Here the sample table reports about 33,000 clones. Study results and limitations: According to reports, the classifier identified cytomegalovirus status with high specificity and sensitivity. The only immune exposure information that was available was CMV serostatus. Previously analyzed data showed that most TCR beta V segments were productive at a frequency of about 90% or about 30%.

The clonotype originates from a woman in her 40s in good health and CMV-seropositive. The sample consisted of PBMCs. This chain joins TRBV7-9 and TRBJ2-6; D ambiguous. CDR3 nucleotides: TGTGCCAGCAGCTTAGGGCAGGAAGCATCTGGGGCCAACGTCCTGACTTTC. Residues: CASSLGQEASGANVLTF.